Shown below are 23 T cell receptor beta chains from a single sample sequenced in a study of blood T cells in healthy people across ages. Using a J-beta primer mix together with a sample-barcoded 5' primer, a second PCR was run for roughly 6 to 12 cycles. MiXCR, applied by TCRdb to the 5' RACE reads, yields one record per CDR3 protein. The sample has approximately 830,000 distinct CDR3 sequences; approximately 65% are singletons. The sequenced sample was blood. All receptors come from a man aged 25 to 40 in good health.

The chain has TRBV28 and TRBJ2-7; D is perhaps TRBD2 (6 bases). CDR1 is MDHEN and CDR2 is SYDVKM in the germline V gene. There are 15 residues in the CDR3. Trimming removed 5 bases from V and 3 bases from J, with 17 bases in between. The CDR3 DNA follows: TGTGCCAGCAGTCCCCTCCCGGGGACTTTCTACGAGCAGTACTTC. Protein sequence: CASSPLPGTFYEQYF.

The rearrangement uses TRBV29-1 and TRBJ2-1; TRBD1 or TRBD2 may be the D gene (5 bases each). The CDR3 has 13 amino acids. CDR1 is SQVTM and CDR2 is ANQGSEA in the germline V gene. The ends were cut back, 0 bases at V and 10 bases at J, with 13 bases in the middle. The CDR3 region is CSVEDGTGREQFF. CDR3 in DNA: TGCAGCGTTGAAGATGGTACGGGGCGAGAGCAGTTCTTC.

The V call is TRBV28, the J call TRBJ1-5; D is ambiguous. The CDR3 totals 11 residues. Trimming stripped 6 bases from V and 10 bases from J, with 10 bases between. The germline gives CDR1 MDHEN, CDR2 SYDVKM. The CDR3: CASSHSDPQHF. The CDR3 coding sequence is TGTGCCAGCAGCCATTCAGACCCCCAGCATTTT.

The V call is TRBV4-2, the J call TRBJ2-7, with a tentative D call TRBD1 (6 bases). Germline CDR1 reads LGHNA; CDR2 reads YNFKEQ. The CDR3 runs to 15 residues. The V end was cut by 0 bases, the J end by 3 bases, with 12 bases between. As DNA, the CDR3 is TGTGCCAGCAGCCAAGATCCAGGGGAACGCTACGAGCAGTACTTC. Translation gives CASSQDPGERYEQYF.

Here the CDR3 DNA reads TGCAGCGTTGGGGGAACAGGCCTTAGCTCCTACGAGCAGTACTTC. Translated: CSVGGTGLSSYEQYF. The chain has TRBV29-1 and TRBJ2-7; D perhaps matches TRBD1 (5 bases). Trimming stripped 4 bases from V and 0 bases from J, with 16 bases between. Germline V gene lookup returns CDR1 SQVTM and CDR2 ANQGSEA. The CDR3 loop spans 15 amino acids.

A few counts support this clonotype. This chain connects TRBV29-1 to TRBJ2-5; D gene ambiguous. Trimming took 3 bases from V and 0 from J, leaving 8 bases between them. CDR3 length equals 13 residues. Germline V gene sequence: CDR1 SQVTM, CDR2 ANQGSEA. The DNA for the CDR3 is TGCAGCGTTGATTTTGGATACCAAGAGACCCAGTACTTC. Translation gives CSVDFGYQETQYF.

This clonotype was seen a handful of times. The chain links TRBV29-1 to TRBJ1-2; unclear D gene. Germline assignment: CDR1 SQVTM and CDR2 ANQGSEA. V gave up 3 bases and J gave up 4 bases, with 9 bases separating them. The CDR3 is 12 residues long. CDR3 residues: CSVEQVIYGYTF. The CDR3 nucleotides are TGCAGCGTTGAGCAGGTTATCTATGGCTACACCTTC. Based on the CDR3 plus reference TRBV29-1 and TRBJ1-2, the full variable domain is SAVISQKPSRDICQRGTSLTIQCQVDSQVTMMFWYRQQPGQSLTLIATANQGSEATYESGFVIDKFPISRPNLTFSTLTVSNMSPEDSSIYLCSVEQVIYGYTFGSGTRLTVV.

The chain joins TRBV20-1 to TRBJ2-4, with unresolved D. The tail of the sequence fits TRBJ2-5 better, so the J call may be wrong. The germline V gene has CDR1 DFQATT and CDR2 SNEGSKA (reference sequence). This CDR3 comprises 11 residues. In DNA, the CDR3 is TGCAGTGCTAGGGGTAGGCAGACCCAGTACTTC. This codes for CSARGRQTQYF.

The rearrangement joins TRBV28 to TRBJ2-1; weak D call: TRBD2 (5 bases). Germline V CDR1 and CDR2: MDHEN, SYDVKM. The CDR3 covers 16 residues. Trimming stripped 1 base from V and 0 bases from J, with 10 bases between. The CDR3 DNA sequence: TGTGCCAGCAGTTTATTCGGGGTTAGCTCCTACAATGAGCAGTTCTTC. Its protein is CASSLFGVSSYNEQFF.

This sequence joins TRBV14 and TRBJ2-7; D is perhaps TRBD1 or TRBD2 (5 bases each). The CDR3 runs 14 residues. Germline CDR1 reads SGHDN; CDR2 reads FVKESK. Trimming removed 0 bases from V and 3 bases from J, with 9 bases in between. The CDR3 nucleotides read TGTGCCAGCAGCCAAGATATTGGGGGCTACGAGCAGTACTTC. Protein product: CASSQDIGGYEQYF.

The chain uses TRBV28 and TRBJ1-6; D gene uncertain. The CDR3 covers 12 residues. The V end lost 6 bases, the J end lost 4 bases, and 4 bases lay between the germline ends. CDR1 is MDHEN and CDR2 is SYDVKM in the germline V gene. This CDR3 is CASREYNSPLHF. The CDR3 DNA sequence: TGTGCCAGCAGGGAGTATAATTCACCCCTCCACTTT.

The chain joins TRBV12-3 or TRBV12-4 to TRBJ1-6; D remains ambiguous. The CDR3 covers 15 residues. The V gene lost 7 bases and the J gene lost 0 bases, with 10 bases spanning the gap. CDR3 protein: CASTPSSSYNSPLHF. CDR3 coding DNA: TGTGCCAGCACCCCCTCCAGCTCCTATAATTCACCCCTCCACTTT.

The rearrangement uses TRBV7-2 and TRBJ2-3; D ambiguous. The CDR3 runs to 16 residues. Germline V lookup: CDR1 SGHTA, CDR2 FQGNSA. Trimming pared 2 bases from V and 2 bases from J, leaving 14 bases between. The chain's CDR3 is CASSLYGGPDTDTQYF. As DNA, the CDR3 is TGTGCCAGCAGCTTATATGGCGGACCGGACACAGATACGCAGTATTTT. The complete variable domain, with remaining parts taken from reference TRBV7-2 and TRBJ2-3, reads GAGVSQSPSNKVTEKGKDVELRCDPISGHTALYWYRQSLGQGLEFLIYFQGNSAPDKSGLPSDRFSAERTGGSVSTLTIQRTQQEDSAVYLCASSLYGGPDTDTQYFGPGTRLTVL.

This rearrangement joins TRBV7-3 to TRBJ1-2; 11 positions match TRBD1. The CDR3 length is 13 residues. Trimming at V came to 5 bases and at J to 10 bases, leaving 6 bases not matched to a gene. Germline-derived CDR1 and CDR2 are SGHTA and FQGTGA. CDR3 sequence: CASSHGTGGDYTF. In DNA, the CDR3 is TGTGCCAGCAGCCACGGGACAGGGGGAGACTACACCTTC. Using reference TRBV7-3 and TRBJ1-2 for the parts outside the CDR3, the full variable domain is GAGVSQTPSNKVTEKGKYVELRCDPISGHTALYWYRQSLGQGPEFLIYFQGTGAADDSGLPNDRFFAVRPEGSVSTLKIQRTERGDSAVYLCASSHGTGGDYTFGSGTRLTVV.

The rearrangement joins TRBV27 to TRBJ2-4; no reliable D call. The J call may be in error: the DNA end matches TRBJ2-7 better. The length of the CDR3 is 13 residues. Germline V lookup: CDR1 MNHEY, CDR2 SMNVEV (reference sequence). The CDR3: CASSFSVKDEQYF. CDR3 sequence (DNA): TGTGCCAGCAGTTTCTCGGTGAAAGACGAGCAGTACTTC.

V gene TRBV2 combines with J gene TRBJ2-7; TRBD1 might be the D (7 bases). CDR3 size: 14 residues. V dropped 5 bases and J dropped 3 bases, with 14 bases sitting between them. Germline assignment: CDR1 SNHLY and CDR2 FYNNEI. The DNA of the CDR3 is TGTGCCAGCAGTTTTCAGGGGGGCGACTACGAGCAGTACTTC. Its translation is CASSFQGGDYEQYF.

This clonotype was seen more than once but under ten times. This sequence joins TRBV28 and TRBJ2-3; tentatively, D is TRBD1 or TRBD2 (6 bases each). V was clipped by 7 bases and J by 6 bases, with 17 bases between them. CDR1 MDHEN and CDR2 SYDVKM come from the germline V gene. The CDR3 covers 14 residues. The DNA of the CDR3 is TGTGCCAGCACCGAGGGGGATCGGGGGGATACGCAGTATTTT. Its protein product is CASTEGDRGDTQYF.

This clonotype was found a few times. The chain has TRBV6-5 and TRBJ2-5, with D unclear. Trimming left V 6 bases short and J 4 bases short, with 12 bases between. This CDR3 region has 13 residues. Per the germline V gene, CDR1 is MNHEY and CDR2 is SVGAGI. In DNA, the CDR3 is TGTGCCAGCAGGCGGACCCTGGGAGAGACCCAGTACTTC. Translating it yields CASRRTLGETQYF.

Comment on this clonotype: This may arise from a read error, as a much more abundant clone is one base away. V gene TRBV12-3 or TRBV12-4 combines with J gene TRBJ2-3; D gene unclear. The ends were cut back, 3 bases at V and 7 bases at J, with 5 bases in the middle. This CDR3 is built from 11 residues. CDR3 sequence reads: CASSFLHTQYF. The CDR3 nucleotides read TGTGCCAGCAGTTTCCTACATACGCAGTATTTT.

The chain has TRBV12-3 or TRBV12-4 and TRBJ1-5; D is uncertain. The CDR3 is 15 residues long. V was clipped by 6 bases and J by 3 bases, with 15 bases between them. In DNA, the CDR3 is TGTGCCAGCAGCCCCTCGGGGTGGGACAATCAGCCCCAGCATTTT. Translated, it gives CASSPSGWDNQPQHF.

This chain uses TRBV27 with TRBJ1-4; tentatively, D is TRBD1 (5 bases). CDR3 length equals 15 residues. The ends were cut back, 3 bases at V and 3 bases at J, with 11 bases in the middle. Germline V gives CDR1 MNHEY, CDR2 SMNVEV (reference sequence). The CDR3 protein is CASSFLGGSNEKLFF. The CDR3 nucleotides are TGTGCCAGCAGTTTTTTGGGGGGATCTAATGAAAAACTGTTTTTT.

The V gene is TRBV12-3 or TRBV12-4, the J gene TRBJ2-7; tentatively, D is TRBD1 (5 bases). The germline V and J ends were trimmed by 5 bases and 2 bases, with 10 bases remaining between them. CDR3 length equals 13 residues. The CDR3 spells CASSLQAAYEQYF. The CDR3 DNA reads as TGTGCCAGCAGTCTACAGGCCGCCTACGAGCAGTACTTC.

This chain connects TRBV4-3 to TRBJ2-6, with D tentatively TRBD1 (5 bases). The V gene's germline CDR1 is LGHNA and CDR2 YSLEER. The CDR3 extends over 15 amino acids. The V end lost 0 bases, the J end lost 5 bases, and 8 bases lay between the germline ends. The CDR3 DNA is TGCGCCAGCAGCCAAGAGGGGCAAAGGGCCAACGTCCTGACTTTC. Translation gives CASSQEGQRANVLTF.